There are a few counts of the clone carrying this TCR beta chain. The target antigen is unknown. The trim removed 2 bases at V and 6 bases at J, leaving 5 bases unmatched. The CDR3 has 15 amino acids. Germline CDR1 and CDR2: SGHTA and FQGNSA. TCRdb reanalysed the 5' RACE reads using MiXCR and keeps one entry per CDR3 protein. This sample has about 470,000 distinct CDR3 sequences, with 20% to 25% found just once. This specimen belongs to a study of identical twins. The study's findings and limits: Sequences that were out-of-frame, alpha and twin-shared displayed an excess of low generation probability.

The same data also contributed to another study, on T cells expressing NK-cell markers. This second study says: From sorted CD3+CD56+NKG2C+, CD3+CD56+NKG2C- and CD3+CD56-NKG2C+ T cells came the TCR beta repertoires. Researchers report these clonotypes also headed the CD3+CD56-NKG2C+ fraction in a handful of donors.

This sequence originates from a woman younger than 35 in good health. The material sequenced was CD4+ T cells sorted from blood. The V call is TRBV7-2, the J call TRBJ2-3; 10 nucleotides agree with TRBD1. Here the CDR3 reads CASSLSGTGDDTQYF. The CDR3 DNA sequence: TGTGCCAGCAGCTTATCAGGGACAGGGGACGATACGCAGTATTTT.